The clone carrying this T cell receptor (beta chain) was counted a few times. What it binds is not known. Germline loops: CDR1 LNHDA, CDR2 SQIVND (reference sequence). V dropped 5 bases and J dropped 5 bases, with 22 bases sitting between them. CDR3 length: 17 amino acids. The entry originates in a study of beta chain features in type 1 diabetes. Regarding the study as a whole: Moderately but significantly shorter TCRB CDR3s were found in Type 1 diabetes patients in all four CD4+ subsets.

Isolated RNA was reverse transcribed in full, so expressed TCRB transcripts were sequenced. TCRdb keeps only in-frame clones here, not all; method: immunoSEQ multiplex PCR. The table shows around 130,000 clones, with around 10% occurring only once. Populations obtained by sorting all exceeded 95% purity. The specimen was central memory CD4+ T cells from blood. V usage is TRBV19 and J usage is TRBJ2-1; D is possibly TRBD1 (6 bases). This sequence was found in a man aged 30 to 39 with type 1 diabetes. This CDR3 reads CASSPRTVFRLNNEQFF. As DNA, the CDR3 is TGTGCCAGTAGTCCTAGGACAGTATTTAGACTAAACAATGAGCAGTTCTTC.